This T cell receptor beta chain emerged from a study of post-analysis software for immune sequencing data. Study-level information: There were relapsing-remitting, secondary progressive and progressive-relapsing multiple sclerosis among the disease courses included. Study results and caveats: Multiple sclerosis patients showed significantly lower normalized Chao1 diversity than controls did. Compared with controls, patients had more of about 5 TRBV segments, including TRBV5-6, TRBV5-1 and TRBV20-1.

Prepared TCR beta cDNA libraries contained unique molecular identifiers. TCRdb recomputed calls from the PCR reads with MiXCR, one row per CDR3 protein. The sample carries around 400,000 distinct CDR3 sequences, about a third recorded once. This CDR3 contains 16 residues. With V trimmed by 5 bases and J by 11 bases, 14 bases remained unmatched. Germline CDR1 SGHVS, CDR2 FNYEAQ. Turning to this clonotype: What it binds is unknown.

The rearrangement links TRBV7-6 to TRBJ2-5; 13 bases map to TRBD2. The sequence was collected from a girl aged 5 to 17 with multiple sclerosis. What was sequenced was blood. Here the CDR3 reads CASSPPGLAGFGEQYF. The DNA of the CDR3 is TGTGCCAGCAGCCCTCCGGGACTAGCGGGGTTTGGGGAGCAGTACTTC.